This T cell receptor (beta chain) was profiled in a study of CD8 T cells in Susac syndrome. cDNA came from about 0.46 to 1 ug RNA primed by random hexamers. TCRdb analysed the immunoSEQ multiplex PCR reads with MiXCR anew, one entry per CDR3 protein. The data show approximately 190,000 distinct CDR3 sequences, roughly 96% seen once. This clonotype turned up a few times. CDR1 and CDR2 from the germline V gene are SGHAT and FQNNGV. CDR3 length: 16 residues. Trimming took 5 bases from V and 1 from J, leaving 18 bases between them. The source of this sequence is a human donor with multiple sclerosis. J is TRBJ2-7 and V is TRBV11-2; weak D call: TRBD2 (6 bases). Specimen: CD4+ T cells from PBMCs. The chain's CDR3 is CASSADRDSLSYEQYF. The DNA of the CDR3 is TGTGCCAGCAGCGCCGACCGGGACTCACTATCCTACGAGCAGTACTTC.